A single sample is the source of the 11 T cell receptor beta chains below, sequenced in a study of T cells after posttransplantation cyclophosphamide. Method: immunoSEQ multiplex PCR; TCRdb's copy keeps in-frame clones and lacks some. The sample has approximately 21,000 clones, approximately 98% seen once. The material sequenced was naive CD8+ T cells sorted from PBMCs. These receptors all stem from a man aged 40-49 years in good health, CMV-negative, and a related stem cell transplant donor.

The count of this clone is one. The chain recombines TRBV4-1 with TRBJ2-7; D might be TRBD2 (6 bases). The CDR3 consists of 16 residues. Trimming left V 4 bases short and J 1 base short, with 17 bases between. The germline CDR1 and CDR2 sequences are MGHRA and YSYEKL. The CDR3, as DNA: TGCGCCAGCAGCCCCCCACCGGGACTCGGATCCTACGAGCAGTACTTC. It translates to CASSPPPGLGSYEQYF.

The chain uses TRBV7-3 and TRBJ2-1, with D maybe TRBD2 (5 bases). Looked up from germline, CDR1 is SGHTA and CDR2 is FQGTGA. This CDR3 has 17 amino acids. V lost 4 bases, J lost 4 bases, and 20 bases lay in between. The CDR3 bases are TGTGCCAGCAGCTCCTTCCCGAGGACTTCACGTTACAATGAGCAGTTCTTC. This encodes CASSSFPRTSRYNEQFF. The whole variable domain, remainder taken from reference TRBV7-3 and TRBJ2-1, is GAGVSQTPSNKVTEKGKYVELRCDPISGHTALYWYRQSLGQGPEFLIYFQGTGAADDSGLPNDRFFAVRPEGSVSTLKIQRTERGDSAVYLCASSSFPRTSRYNEQFFGPGTRLTVL.

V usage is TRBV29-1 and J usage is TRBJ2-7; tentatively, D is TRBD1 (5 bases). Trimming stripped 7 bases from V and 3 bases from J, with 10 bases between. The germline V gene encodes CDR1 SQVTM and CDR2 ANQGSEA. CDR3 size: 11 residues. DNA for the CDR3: TGCAGCGCAGGGAAGGACTACGAGCAGTACTTC. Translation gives CSAGKDYEQYF.

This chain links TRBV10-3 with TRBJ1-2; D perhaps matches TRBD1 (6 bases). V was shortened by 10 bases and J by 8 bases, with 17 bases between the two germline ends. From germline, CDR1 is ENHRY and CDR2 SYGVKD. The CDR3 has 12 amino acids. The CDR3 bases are TGTGCCACGAGCACAGGGATGGGAGGCTACACCTTC. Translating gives CATSTGMGGYTF.

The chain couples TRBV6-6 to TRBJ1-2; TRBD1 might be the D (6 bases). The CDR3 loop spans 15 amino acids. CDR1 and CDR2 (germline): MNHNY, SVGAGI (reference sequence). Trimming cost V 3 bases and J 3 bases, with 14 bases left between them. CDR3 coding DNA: TGTGCCAGCAGTTATCCTCCAGGGGTCGACTATGGCTACACCTTC. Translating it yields CASSYPPGVDYGYTF.

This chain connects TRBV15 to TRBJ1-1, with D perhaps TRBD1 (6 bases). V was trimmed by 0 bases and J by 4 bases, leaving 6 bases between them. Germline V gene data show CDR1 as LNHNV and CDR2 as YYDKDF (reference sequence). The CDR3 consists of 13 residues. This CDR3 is CATSREQGTEAFF. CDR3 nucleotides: TGTGCCACCAGCAGAGAACAGGGCACTGAAGCTTTCTTT.

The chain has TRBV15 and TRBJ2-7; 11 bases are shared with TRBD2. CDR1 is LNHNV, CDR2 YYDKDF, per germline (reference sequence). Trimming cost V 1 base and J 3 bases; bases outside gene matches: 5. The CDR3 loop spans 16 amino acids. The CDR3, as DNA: TGTGCCACCAGCAGAGGAGCCGGGACTAGCGGCTACGAGCAGTACTTC. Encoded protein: CATSRGAGTSGYEQYF.

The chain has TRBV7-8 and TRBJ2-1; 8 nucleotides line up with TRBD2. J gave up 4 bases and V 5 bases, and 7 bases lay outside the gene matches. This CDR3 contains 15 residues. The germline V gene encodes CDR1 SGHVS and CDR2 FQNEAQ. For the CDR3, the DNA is TGTGCCAGCAGCCTACGAAGCGGGAGTTACAATGAGCAGTTCTTC. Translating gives CASSLRSGSYNEQFF.

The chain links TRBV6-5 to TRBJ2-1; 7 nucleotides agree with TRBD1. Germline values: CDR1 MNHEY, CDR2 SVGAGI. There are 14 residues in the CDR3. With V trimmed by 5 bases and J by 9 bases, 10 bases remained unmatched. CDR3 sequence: CASSTDRELGEQFF. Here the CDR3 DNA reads TGTGCCAGCAGTACAGACAGGGAGTTGGGTGAGCAGTTCTTC.

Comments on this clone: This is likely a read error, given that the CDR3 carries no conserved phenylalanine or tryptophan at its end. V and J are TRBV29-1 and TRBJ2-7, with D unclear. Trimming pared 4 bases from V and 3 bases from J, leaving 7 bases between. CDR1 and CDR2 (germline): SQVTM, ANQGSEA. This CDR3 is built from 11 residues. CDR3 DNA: TGCAGCGTTGGGAGAGGCTACGAGCAGTACATC. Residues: CSVGRGYEQYI.

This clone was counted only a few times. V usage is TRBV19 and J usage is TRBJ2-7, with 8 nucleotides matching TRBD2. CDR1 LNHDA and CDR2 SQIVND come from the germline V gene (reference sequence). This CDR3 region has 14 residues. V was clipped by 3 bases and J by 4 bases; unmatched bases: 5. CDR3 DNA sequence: TGTGCCAGTAGTATCAGCGGGAGTTCTTACGAGCAGTACTTC. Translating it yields CASSISGSSYEQYF.